These 27 T cell receptor beta chains originate from one sample sequenced in a study of T cell changes during pregnancy in multiple sclerosis. Only in-frame clones appear in the TCRdb table, and some are missing; sequencing was by immunoSEQ multiplex PCR. Altogether about 68,000 clones are present, around 90% being singletons, with the ten largest covering roughly 0.87%. Sequencing used peripheral blood, obtained in the second trimester of pregnancy. The receptors were gathered from a female donor with multiple sclerosis, enrolled in a pregnancy study.

This clone has only one observation. The chain is built from TRBV7-3 and TRBJ2-1; a possible D gene is TRBD2 (6 bases). This CDR3 contains 18 residues. Germline V gives CDR1 SGHTA, CDR2 FQGTGA. V lost 2 bases and J lost 8, with 25 bases in between. CDR3 DNA sequence: TGTGCCAGCAGCTTAGATGGAACGCCGGGACTCTTGCGGGATGAGCAGTTCTTC. Amino acids: CASSLDGTPGLLRDEQFF.

This chain's CDR3 is CASRGRGAAYEQYF. CDR3 nucleotide sequence: TGTGCCAGCCGGGGCAGGGGGGCCGCCTACGAGCAGTACTTC. The chain carries TRBV25-1 and TRBJ2-7; D is possibly TRBD1 (7 bases). CDR1 is MGHDK and CDR2 is SYGVNS in the germline V gene. With 8 bases removed from V and 2 bases from J, the gap between germline ends came to 16 bases. This CDR3 comprises 14 residues.

The J gene is TRBJ1-3, the V gene TRBV25-1; D unclear. V lost 3 bases and J 0 bases, leaving 9 bases between the germline ends. The CDR3 is 15 amino acids. Per the germline V gene, CDR1 is MGHDK and CDR2 is SYGVNS. CDR3 in DNA: TGTGCCAGCAGTGATGCGGTGTTCTCTGGAAACACCATATATTTT. Protein: CASSDAVFSGNTIYF.

The chain recombines TRBV6-1 with TRBJ2-3; 8 nucleotides match TRBD1. CDR3 size: 17 residues. Germline CDR1 reads MNHNS; CDR2 reads SASEGT. With 1 base clipped from V and 1 base from J, the junction kept 7 bases outside the gene matches. Here the CDR3 DNA reads TGTGCCAGCAGTGAAGGCGTTCTGGGACAGGGCACAGATACGCAGTATTTT. Its protein product is CASSEGVLGQGTDTQYF.

V and J are TRBV30 and TRBJ2-7; 8 nucleotides align to TRBD2. This CDR3 has 12 residues. Germline CDR1 and CDR2: GTSNPN and SVGIG (reference sequence). V was clipped by 3 bases and J by 4 bases; unmatched bases: 2. The CDR3 region has the DNA TGTGCCTGGAGCCGGGGGGGATACGAGCAGTACTTC. Translation: CAWSRGGYEQYF.

This chain uses TRBV11-2 with TRBJ1-6, with 9 bases fitting TRBD1. Germline trimming cut 5 bases from V and 13 bases from J; bases unmatched to any gene: 9. Germline V gives CDR1 SGHAT, CDR2 FQNNGV. The CDR3 length is 14 residues. CDR3: CASSPWTGDRPLHF. CDR3 coding DNA: TGTGCCAGCAGCCCCTGGACAGGGGATAGGCCCCTCCACTTT.

The chain joins TRBV2 to TRBJ2-7, with TRBD2 matching over 7 bases. The V gene end was trimmed by 6 bases and the J gene end by 3 bases; junction bases not matched to a gene: 2. CDR1 and CDR2 from the germline V gene are SNHLY and FYNNEI. The CDR3 runs 12 residues. CDR3 sequence reads: CASRRGSYEQYF. CDR3 sequence (DNA): TGTGCCAGCAGGCGGGGGAGCTACGAGCAGTACTTC.

CDR3: CASSLGGSTDTQYF. CDR3 coding DNA: TGTGCCAGCAGCTTGGGCGGGAGCACAGATACGCAGTATTTT. The chain links TRBV5-6 to TRBJ2-3, with D possibly being TRBD2 (5 bases). The germline V and J ends were trimmed by 0 bases and 0 bases, with 5 bases remaining between them. Germline V CDR1 and CDR2: SGHDT, YYEEEE. The CDR3 is made up of 14 amino acids. The variable domain in full, with the rest retrieved from reference TRBV5-6 and TRBJ2-3, is DAGVTQSPTHLIKTRGQQVTLRCSPKSGHDTVSWYQQALGQGPQFIFQYYEEEERQRGNFPDRFSGHQFPNYSSELNVNALLLGDSALYLCASSLGGSTDTQYFGPGTRLTVL.

The CDR3 sequence: CASSPGTAPHQPQHF. Written as DNA, the CDR3 is TGTGCCAGCAGCCCGGGGACAGCACCCCATCAGCCCCAGCATTTT. The rearrangement links TRBV7-6 to TRBJ1-5, with 7 bases identical to TRBD1. In germline, CDR1 is SGHVS, CDR2 FNYEAQ. V dropped 5 bases and J dropped 5; count of bases not matched to a gene: 9. This CDR3 has 15 amino acids.

The gene calls are TRBV11-1 and TRBJ1-1, with 11 bases that match TRBD1. The CDR3 is 17 amino acids. Germline V gives CDR1 SGHAT, CDR2 FQDESV (reference sequence). With 2 bases clipped from V and 8 bases from J, the junction kept 13 bases outside the gene matches. The CDR3 loop is CASSLNPGQGGTSEAFF. The CDR3 coding sequence is TGTGCCAGCAGCTTAAACCCGGGACAGGGGGGAACTTCGGAAGCTTTCTTT.

As for this clone: One end of the junction varies from germline; a read error may be responsible. CDR3 in amino acids: CASSLAGGASANIQYF. CDR3 coding DNA: TGTGCCAGCAGCCTAGCAGGGGGGGCCTCCGCGAACATTCAGTACTTC. The chain has TRBV7-9 and TRBJ2-4; D tentatively fits TRBD1 or TRBD2 (7 bases each). From germline, CDR1 is SEHNR and CDR2 FQNEAQ (reference sequence). The CDR3 has 16 amino acids.

V usage is TRBV7-3 and J usage is TRBJ2-1; the match to TRBD2 covers 9 bases. This CDR3 has 15 residues. CDR1 and CDR2 (germline): SGHTA, FQGTGA. With 5 bases clipped from V and 5 bases from J, the junction kept 7 bases outside the gene matches. Here the CDR3 reads CASSPGLAGNNEQFF. The CDR3 nucleotides are TGTGCCAGCAGCCCCGGCCTAGCGGGGAACAATGAGCAGTTCTTC.

In this sample, this clone turned up a few times. This rearrangement joins TRBV6-5 to TRBJ2-1; TRBD1 matches 7 bases. The CDR3 contains 14 residues. From germline, CDR1 is MNHEY and CDR2 SVGAGI. Trimming removed 5 bases from V and 6 bases from J; junction bases left unmatched: 7. CDR3 in amino acids: CASSAGTAVNEQFF. CDR3 DNA sequence: TGTGCCAGCAGTGCCGGGACAGCGGTCAATGAGCAGTTCTTC.

The gene calls are TRBV18 and TRBJ1-5; D is unclear. The CDR3 is made up of 14 amino acids. V was pared by 2 bases and J by 3 bases, with 8 bases between. The germline gives CDR1 KGHSH, CDR2 LQKENI. The CDR3 region is CASSPAANNQPQHF. The CDR3 DNA follows: TGTGCCAGCTCACCAGCGGCTAACAATCAGCCCCAGCATTTT.

This chain joins TRBV2 and TRBJ1-1; D gene uncertain. Germline lookup yields CDR1 SNHLY and CDR2 FYNNEI. V was shortened by 7 bases and J by 1 base, with 13 bases between the two germline ends. The CDR3 is made up of 14 amino acids. CDR3 nucleotides: TGTGCCAGCACCACTATAGAGAGGAACACTGAAGCTTTCTTT. This encodes CASTTIERNTEAFF.

The chain carries TRBV5-6 and TRBJ1-2; no definite D call. This CDR3 comprises 12 residues. Germline-derived CDR1 and CDR2 are SGHDT and YYEEEE. Trimming cost V 1 base and J 6 bases, with 7 bases left between them. The CDR3 nucleotides read TGTGCCAGCAGCTTGACAGAGCATGGCTACACCTTC. Translating it yields CASSLTEHGYTF.

With respect to this clone: Germline is not matched at one junction end, which may reflect a read error. The rearrangement uses TRBV5-1 and TRBJ2-4, with TRBD1 identical over 12 bases. The CDR3 length is 15 residues. The germline V gene has CDR1 SGHRS and CDR2 YFSETQ. The CDR3 bases are TGCGCCAGCAGCTCCACCGGGACAGGGGGCTTTGTGCAGAACTTC. This encodes CASSSTGTGGFVQNF.

Only a few counts were recorded for this clone. The chain carries TRBV4-3 and TRBJ1-4; perhaps TRBD1 as D (5 bases). The germline V and J ends were trimmed by 0 bases and 5 bases, with 13 bases remaining between them. The CDR3 runs to 16 residues. CDR1 is LGHNA and CDR2 is YSLEER in the germline V gene. The CDR3 region has the DNA TGCGCCAGCAGCCAAGAATTGGGGGGTCAGAATGAAAAACTGTTTTTT. As protein: CASSQELGGQNEKLFF.

The chain links TRBV4-1 to TRBJ1-1; D gene unclear. V was cut by 6 bases and J by 1 base, with 9 bases left in between. Germline assignment: CDR1 MGHRA and CDR2 YSYEKL. This CDR3 contains 13 residues. The CDR3 sequence: CASSPPGNTEAFF. The CDR3 nucleotides read TGCGCCAGCAGTCCCCCAGGGAACACTGAAGCTTTCTTT.

V is TRBV19 and J is TRBJ2-5; 10 nucleotides align to TRBD2. J lost 0 bases, V lost 4 bases, and 8 bases had no gene match. The CDR3 length is 17 residues. CDR1 is LNHDA, CDR2 SQIVND, per germline (reference sequence). The CDR3 spells CASSKGLAVTYQETQYF. The CDR3 DNA is TGTGCCAGTAGTAAAGGACTAGCGGTGACGTACCAAGAGACCCAGTACTTC.

The chain couples TRBV18 to TRBJ1-3, with a weak D call TRBD1 (6 bases). Deletions cut 3 bases from V and 0 bases from J, with 12 bases between. Germline assignment: CDR1 KGHSH and CDR2 LQKENI. The CDR3 extends over 16 amino acids. In nucleotides, the CDR3 is TGTGCCAGCTCACCTGTATTGGACAGCTCTGGAAACACCATATATTTT. As protein: CASSPVLDSSGNTIYF.

The J gene is TRBJ2-3, the V gene TRBV4-2; D unresolved. CDR3 size: 14 residues. V lost 1 base to trimming and J lost 2 bases, with 7 bases between them. CDR1 and CDR2 from the germline V gene are LGHNA and YNFKEQ. The CDR3 nucleotides read TGTGCCAGCAGCCAAGTGCAGGACACAGATACGCAGTATTTT. Its protein is CASSQVQDTDTQYF.

The rearrangement uses TRBV18 and TRBJ2-7; maybe TRBD1 (5 bases). V dropped 2 bases and J dropped 3 bases, with 11 bases sitting between them. The CDR3 is made up of 14 amino acids. CDR1 is KGHSH, CDR2 LQKENI, per germline. The CDR3 DNA is TGTGCCAGCTCACCAATCCTAGACAGCTACGAGCAGTACTTC. Protein product: CASSPILDSYEQYF.

The chain employs TRBV27 and TRBJ2-3, with 9 bases that match TRBD2. The junction had 8 bases not matched to a gene; V was cut back by 10 bases and J by 3 bases. CDR1 and CDR2 from the germline V gene are MNHEY and SMNVEV (reference sequence). CDR3 size: 14 residues. The CDR3 region has the DNA TGTGCCATCCGAGGACTAGCGAAGACAGATACGCAGTATTTT. It translates to CAIRGLAKTDTQYF.

The CDR3 DNA is TGTGCCAGCAGTTTAGAAGGCGGGGGGGCGTTAGAGCAGTACTTC. Its protein product is CASSLEGGGALEQYF. V is TRBV27 and J is TRBJ2-7; 9 nucleotides match TRBD2. This CDR3 is built from 15 residues. CDR1 is MNHEY, CDR2 SMNVEV, per germline (reference sequence). J gave up 7 bases and V 2 bases, and 9 bases lay outside the gene matches.

The chain carries TRBV4-2 and TRBJ2-1; possible D gene TRBD2, 5 bases. The CDR3 sequence is 15 residues long. The V gene lost 3 bases and the J gene lost 0 bases, with 9 bases spanning the gap. Germline assignment: CDR1 LGHNA and CDR2 YNFKEQ. The CDR3 nucleotides read TGTGCCAGCAGCCAGAGGGAGTACTCCTACAATGAGCAGTTCTTC. Protein: CASSQREYSYNEQFF.

The chain combines TRBV4-1 with TRBJ2-4; D uncertain. The germline V gene has CDR1 MGHRA and CDR2 YSYEKL. The CDR3 covers 11 residues. The V gene lost 1 base and the J gene lost 7 bases, with 2 bases spanning the gap. The CDR3 DNA reads as TGCGCCAGCAGCCAAGCTAACATTCAGTACTTC. It codes for CASSQANIQYF.